Following are 26 T cell receptor beta chains from one sample sequenced in a study of T-cell memory formation after mild COVID-19. Each CDR3 protein is one row after TCRdb ran MiXCR on the 5' RACE reads. The sample contains some 180,000 distinct CDR3 sequences, around 18% of which appear only once. The sequencing sample was made of PBMCs or a T cell subset sorted from them (not recorded which). These receptors were collected from a man aged 18 to 29 who had mild COVID-19 (a few samples of this study predate the infection). Cell type and time point are not known.

This clonotype was recorded a few times. The rearrangement joins TRBV7-8 to TRBJ2-3; D may be TRBD2 (6 bases). This CDR3 is 17 amino acids long. Germline V gene lookup returns CDR1 SGHVS and CDR2 FQNEAQ. V dropped 5 bases and J dropped 2 bases, with 20 bases sitting between them. The CDR3 DNA is TGTGCCAGCAGCCCGCCTTCGCGGGGCCCTCTCACAGATACGCAGTATTTT. As protein: CASSPPSRGPLTDTQYF.

There are a few counts of this clonotype. The chain is built from TRBV18 and TRBJ2-1; the match to TRBD2 covers 9 bases. V lost 6 bases to trimming and J lost 4 bases; unmatched junction nucleotides: 7. The CDR3 is made up of 15 amino acids. Germline V gene lookup returns CDR1 KGHSH and CDR2 LQKENI. The CDR3 reads CASSRAGGSYNEQFF. For the CDR3, the DNA is TGTGCCAGCTCGCGTGCGGGGGGGTCATACAATGAGCAGTTCTTC.

With respect to this clonotype: Possible read error: a much larger clone is one base away. The chain recombines TRBV4-3 with TRBJ2-1; 8 positions match TRBD2. Germline values: CDR1 LGHNA, CDR2 YSLEER. V trimming: 0 bases; J trimming: 7 bases; junction bases outside the gene matches: 14. The CDR3 has 18 amino acids. For the CDR3, the DNA is TGCGCCAGCAGCCAAGATGGTTCACGGGGACTAGGCCATAATGAGCAGTTCTTC. It specifies CASSQDGSRGLGHNEQFF.

This clonotype was counted ten times or more. This sequence joins TRBV7-2 and TRBJ1-2; TRBD1 aligns across 12 bases. This CDR3 spans 15 amino acids. Looked up from germline, CDR1 is SGHTA and CDR2 is FQGNSA. V dropped 0 bases and J dropped 7; count of bases not matched to a gene: 3. The DNA for the CDR3 is TGTGCCAGCAGCTTAGCGGGACAGGGGGCTGGTGGCTACACCTTC. It is translated as CASSLAGQGAGGYTF.

This clonotype was observed a handful of times. The V and J genes are TRBV29-1 and TRBJ2-7; D tentatively fits TRBD1 or TRBD2 (8 bases each). Trimming took off 7 bases at V and 7 bases at J, with 17 bases between the two ends. Per germline, CDR1 SQVTM and CDR2 ANQGSEA. This CDR3 has 12 amino acids. CDR3 sequence reads: CSADRGGREQYF. The CDR3 DNA sequence: TGCAGCGCCGACAGGGGCGGGAGGGAGCAGTACTTC.

The gene calls are TRBV7-2 and TRBJ2-3; no firm D call. CDR1 and CDR2 (germline): SGHTA, FQGNSA. The CDR3 sequence is 15 residues long. Trimming removed 5 bases from V and 0 bases from J, with 12 bases in between. The CDR3 DNA sequence: TGTGCCAGCAGCCCCCACCCGGTGAGCACAGATACGCAGTATTTT. It specifies CASSPHPVSTDTQYF.

The CDR3 nucleotides are TGCGCCAGCAGCTTGGAGGGGGACACATATCAGCCCCAGCATTTT. This codes for CASSLEGDTYQPQHF. The chain employs TRBV5-1 and TRBJ1-5; weak D call: TRBD1 (6 bases). Germline CDR1 and CDR2: SGHRS and YFSETQ. V shed 0 bases and J shed 5 bases, with 12 bases lying between them. The CDR3 extends over 15 amino acids.

CDR3 nucleotides: TGTGCCAGCTCACGGACAGCGAACACTGAAGCTTTCTTT. It translates to CASSRTANTEAFF. The chain has TRBV18 and TRBJ1-1; D is possibly TRBD1 (6 bases). This CDR3 has 13 amino acids. V lost 4 bases and J lost 1, with 7 bases in between. Germline V CDR1 and CDR2: KGHSH, LQKENI.

This clonotype was seen only a few times. The chain recombines TRBV20-1 with TRBJ1-1; D is unresolved. The CDR3 is 14 amino acids. Germline CDR1 is DFQATT and CDR2 is SNEGSKA (reference sequence). Trimming stripped 6 bases from V and 0 bases from J, with 14 bases between. CDR3 loop: CSAQRAVLNTEAFF. DNA of the CDR3: TGCAGTGCGCAAAGGGCAGTCCTGAACACTGAAGCTTTCTTT.

This clonotype turned up a few times. The CDR3: CASSKGFGVNTGELFF. DNA for the CDR3: TGTGCCAGTAGTAAAGGTTTCGGGGTGAACACCGGGGAGCTGTTTTTT. The chain combines TRBV19 with TRBJ2-2, with D possibly matching TRBD2 (5 bases). V was clipped by 4 bases and J by 1 base, with 13 bases between them. This CDR3 region has 16 residues. The germline CDR1 and CDR2 sequences are LNHDA and SQIVND (reference sequence).

This clonotype was observed a few times. The V gene is TRBV5-6, the J gene TRBJ2-2; 7 bases match TRBD1. The junction had 9 bases not matched to a gene; V was cut back by 3 bases and J by 7 bases. The CDR3 covers 15 residues. Germline CDR1 and CDR2: SGHDT and YYEEEE. CDR3 loop: CASSSPRGPGGELFF. The CDR3 coding sequence is TGTGCCAGCAGCTCACCTAGGGGGCCTGGCGGGGAGCTGTTTTTT.

The chain recombines TRBV27 with TRBJ1-4; D not certain. V gave up 4 bases and J gave up 0 bases, with 12 bases separating them. The CDR3 has 16 amino acids. In germline, CDR1 is MNHEY, CDR2 SMNVEV (reference sequence). This CDR3 reads CASSSTPAATNEKLFF. As DNA, the CDR3 is TGTGCCAGCAGTTCAACCCCGGCTGCAACTAATGAAAAACTGTTTTTT.

The rearrangement links TRBV7-9 to TRBJ1-2, with a possible D match to TRBD1 (5 bases). The CDR3 extends over 15 amino acids. The V and J ends lost 3 bases and 1 base respectively, with 12 bases between them. In germline, CDR1 is SEHNR, CDR2 FQNEAQ (reference sequence). The CDR3 reads CASSFPDSYNYGYTF. CDR3 in DNA: TGTGCCAGCAGCTTTCCAGACAGTTATAACTATGGCTACACCTTC.

The chain uses TRBV5-1 and TRBJ2-7; 7 positions match TRBD1. Germline CDR1 and CDR2: SGHRS and YFSETQ. CDR3 length: 13 amino acids. V lost 4 bases, J lost 2 bases, and 3 bases stayed unmatched. DNA of the CDR3: TGCGCCAGCAGCCGTGGGACAGCCTACGAGCAGTACTTC. Translation: CASSRGTAYEQYF.

This chain connects TRBV2 to TRBJ2-7; D is uncertain. Germline V lookup: CDR1 SNHLY, CDR2 FYNNEI. This CDR3 spans 13 amino acids. The ends were cut back, 7 bases at V and 3 bases at J, with 13 bases in the middle. The CDR3 reads CASTVYRGYEQYF. The CDR3 DNA reads TGTGCCAGCACGGTTTACAGAGGCTACGAGCAGTACTTC.

J is TRBJ1-4 and V is TRBV2; 7 bases match TRBD1. Germline V gives CDR1 SNHLY, CDR2 FYNNEI. V dropped 6 bases and J dropped 6; count of bases not matched to a gene: 7. This CDR3 has 14 residues. The CDR3 region has the DNA TGTGCCAGCAGACCCGGGACAGTCTATGAAAAACTGTTTTTT. Its protein product is CASRPGTVYEKLFF.

The V call is TRBV5-1, the J call TRBJ2-5; D tentatively reads TRBD1 or TRBD2 (5 bases each). There are 14 residues in the CDR3. The V and J ends lost 0 bases and 6 bases respectively, with 12 bases between them. Looked up from germline, CDR1 is SGHRS and CDR2 is YFSETQ. CDR3 sequence reads: CASSLGGVGKTQYF. DNA of the CDR3: TGCGCCAGCAGCTTGGGAGGGGTTGGTAAGACCCAGTACTTC.

This chain links TRBV7-2 with TRBJ2-3; no firm D call. The germline CDR1 and CDR2 sequences are SGHTA and FQGNSA. Between the trimmed V and J ends, which lost 5 bases and 3 bases, there was a span of 12 bases. The CDR3 spans 14 residues. The CDR3 DNA reads as TGTGCCAGCAGCCCCCGGGTGGGGACAGATACGCAGTATTTT. Translated, it gives CASSPRVGTDTQYF.

The V and J genes are TRBV5-1 and TRBJ1-4; D not certain. This CDR3 region has 15 residues. In germline, CDR1 is SGHRS, CDR2 YFSETQ. V lost 1 base and J 6 bases, leaving 13 bases between the germline ends. In DNA, the CDR3 is TGCGCCAGCAGCTTGAAAGACCCACTGGATGAAAAACTGTTTTTT. This sequence encodes CASSLKDPLDEKLFF. Together with reference TRBV5-1 and TRBJ1-4, the CDR3 gives the full variable domain: KAGVTQTPRYLIKTRGQQVTLSCSPISGHRSVSWYQQTPGQGLQFLFEYFSETQRNKGNFPGRFSGRQFSNSRSEMNVSTLELGDSALYLCASSLKDPLDEKLFFGSGTQLSVL.

This clonotype was seen only a few times. The genes are TRBV7-2 and TRBJ1-1, with D perhaps matching TRBD1 (5 bases). The CDR3 runs to 16 residues. V was shortened by 1 base and J by 4 bases, with 16 bases between the two germline ends. Germline CDR1 and CDR2: SGHTA and FQGNSA. The CDR3 sequence: CASSLVAGSSFTEAFF. The CDR3, as DNA: TGTGCCAGCAGCTTAGTTGCAGGGTCGAGTTTCACTGAAGCTTTCTTT. The full variable domain, in which reference TRBV7-2 and TRBJ1-1 provide the parts outside the CDR3, is GAGVSQSPSNKVTEKGKDVELRCDPISGHTALYWYRQSLGQGLEFLIYFQGNSAPDKSGLPSDRFSAERTGGSVSTLTIQRTQQEDSAVYLCASSLVAGSSFTEAFFGQGTRLTVV.

This clonotype was found a few times. The chain links TRBV12-3 or TRBV12-4 to TRBJ1-3, with D hard to call. V was cut by 8 bases and J by 1 base, with 15 bases left in between. The CDR3 is 15 residues long. The DNA of the CDR3 is TGTGCCAGCGGACCTTCGGGGAGGTCTGGAAACACCATATATTTT. The encoded protein is CASGPSGRSGNTIYF.

This clonotype was detected a few times. V and J are TRBV20-1 and TRBJ1-2; D not resolved. This CDR3 contains 13 residues. Deletions cut 1 base from V and 2 bases from J, with 8 bases between. Germline lookup yields CDR1 DFQATT and CDR2 SNEGSKA (reference sequence). The CDR3 reads CSARVRVNYGYTF. In DNA form, the CDR3 reads TGCAGTGCTAGAGTCCGGGTCAACTATGGCTACACCTTC.

Only a few counts were recorded for this clonotype. The chain recombines TRBV7-3 with TRBJ2-3; no definite D call. Germline V lookup: CDR1 SGHTA, CDR2 FQGTGA. Trimming took off 5 bases at V and 2 bases at J, with 8 bases between the two ends. The CDR3 covers 13 residues. CDR3 region: CASSPRLTDTQYF. CDR3 nucleotide sequence: TGTGCCAGCAGCCCACGCCTCACAGATACGCAGTATTTT. Together with reference TRBV7-3 and TRBJ2-3, the CDR3 gives the full variable domain: GAGVSQTPSNKVTEKGKYVELRCDPISGHTALYWYRQSLGQGPEFLIYFQGTGAADDSGLPNDRFFAVRPEGSVSTLKIQRTERGDSAVYLCASSPRLTDTQYFGPGTRLTVL.

This clonotype was seen many times. The chain couples TRBV6-1 to TRBJ2-5, with TRBD1 identical over 10 bases. Germline CDR1 and CDR2: MNHNS and SASEGT. The CDR3 runs to 14 residues. After removal of 5 bases from V and 5 bases from J, the junction contained 5 bases not matched to a gene. Here the CDR3 DNA reads TGTGCCAGCAGTAAGACAGGGGGCGAGGAGACCCAGTACTTC. This gives the protein CASSKTGGEETQYF.

This clonotype turned up a few times. The chain joins TRBV5-1 to TRBJ2-1, with TRBD2 identical over 10 bases. Germline CDR1 SGHRS, CDR2 YFSETQ. The CDR3 sequence is 16 residues long. With V trimmed by 1 base and J by 9 bases, 10 bases remained unmatched. The DNA of the CDR3 is TGCGCCAGCAGCTTGCGGCAGCGGGGGGGCCGTAGTGAGCAGTTCTTC. It encodes CASSLRQRGGRSEQFF.

The CDR3 region has the DNA TGTGCCAGCAGGGACAGGGGTAACACCATATATTTT. Encoded protein: CASRDRGNTIYF. The chain combines TRBV7-2 with TRBJ1-3; 9 bases fit TRBD1. The CDR3 is made up of 12 amino acids. Looked up from germline, CDR1 is SGHTA and CDR2 is FQGNSA. V was pared by 6 bases and J by 7 bases, with 1 base of the junction left unmatched.